Shown below are 22 T cell receptor beta chains from a single sample sequenced in a study of shared clonotypes between healthy human individuals. The assay was immunoSEQ multiplex PCR, and TCRdb's table has in-frame clones only and misses some. The sample includes roughly 86,000 clones, approximately 75% of them seen just once. Sequenced material: memory CD8+ T cells sorted from blood. Specified subset: CD45RO+ cells pooled with CCR7-negative TemRA cells. Source of these receptors: a man younger than 45 in good health.

This clone was seen a few times. The gene calls are TRBV25-1 and TRBJ2-1; TRBD1 aligns across 7 bases. Germline V lookup: CDR1 MGHDK, CDR2 SYGVNS. This CDR3 contains 14 residues. V shed 7 bases, J shed 3 bases, and the junction held 6 bases outside the gene matches. DNA for the CDR3: TGTGCCAGCAACCAGGGGGTCAGCTACAATGAGCAGTTCTTC. Protein product: CASNQGVSYNEQFF. Together with reference TRBV25-1 and TRBJ2-1, the CDR3 gives the full variable domain: EADIYQTPRYLVIGTGKKITLECSQTMGHDKMYWYQQDPGMELHLIHYSYGVNSTEKGDLSSESTVSRIRTEHFPLTLESARPSHTSQYLCASNQGVSYNEQFFGPGTRLTVL.

The rearrangement joins TRBV7-8 to TRBJ2-5; unclear D gene. There are 11 residues in the CDR3. V was pared by 4 bases and J by 1 base, with 1 base between. Germline assignment: CDR1 SGHVS and CDR2 FQNEAQ. The CDR3 protein is CASSSQETQYF. The CDR3 bases are TGTGCCAGCAGCTCCCAAGAGACCCAGTACTTC.

This clone was seen more than once but under ten times. Compared with germline, one end of the junction differs, possibly owing to a read error. The chain joins TRBV7-2 to TRBJ2-7; TRBD1 agrees at 10 bases. CDR3 length: 12 amino acids. CDR1 and CDR2 (germline): SGHTA, FQGNSA. The CDR3 reads CASSSDRGIRDF. In nucleotides, the CDR3 is TGTGCCAGCAGCTCGGACAGGGGGATCCGGGACTTC.

The chain links TRBV29-1 to TRBJ2-7; D is unresolved. The V gene lost 6 bases and the J gene lost 5 bases, with 14 bases spanning the gap. The germline CDR1 and CDR2 sequences are SQVTM and ANQGSEA. CDR3 size: 12 residues. The CDR3 coding sequence is TGCAGCGTCGGCCCGCGGTTCGACGAGCAGTACTTC. This codes for CSVGPRFDEQYF.

A few counts support this clone. The chain uses TRBV19 and TRBJ1-5; 7 bases are a match to TRBD1. CDR3 length: 15 amino acids. V was pared by 2 bases and J by 3 bases, with 4 bases of the junction left unmatched. The germline CDR1 and CDR2 sequences are LNHDA and SQIVND (reference sequence). DNA for the CDR3: TGTGCCAGTAGTATACAGGACAGGATCAATCAGCCCCAGCATTTT. This gives the protein CASSIQDRINQPQHF.

This sequence joins TRBV11-2 and TRBJ1-1; possible D gene TRBD1, 5 bases. Germline V gene lookup returns CDR1 SGHAT and CDR2 FQNNGV. The length of the CDR3 is 12 residues. With 8 bases removed from V and 7 bases from J, the gap between germline ends came to 14 bases. The CDR3 loop is CASAGARNEAFF. CDR3 DNA sequence: TGTGCCAGCGCCGGGGCCCGAAATGAAGCTTTCTTT.

This clone was detected only a few times. The rearrangement links TRBV19 to TRBJ1-1; no definite D call. Trimming took off 7 bases at V and 1 base at J, with 16 bases between the two ends. CDR3 length: 15 amino acids. The germline CDR1 and CDR2 sequences are LNHDA and SQIVND (reference sequence). This chain's CDR3 is CASTQTPDQNTEAFF. The CDR3 DNA sequence: TGTGCCAGTACTCAAACACCAGACCAGAACACTGAAGCTTTCTTT.

This chain connects TRBV5-6 to TRBJ2-1; no firm D call. Trimming removed 0 bases at V and 5 bases at J, with 18 bases between. Germline CDR1 is SGHDT and CDR2 is YYEEEE. There are 17 residues in the CDR3. The CDR3 DNA is TGTGCCAGCAGCTTGGCCGGTTCGCCCTTTGTACACAATGAGCAGTTCTTC. It codes for CASSLAGSPFVHNEQFF.

The J gene is TRBJ2-7, the V gene TRBV28; TRBD2 agrees at 13 bases. V lost 8 bases to trimming and J lost 3 bases; unmatched junction nucleotides: 10. Per germline, CDR1 MDHEN and CDR2 SYDVKM. The CDR3 contains 16 residues. The CDR3 region has the DNA TGTGCCAGCGAGCCATCCGGACTAGCGGGAGTCTACGAGCAGTACTTC. Protein product: CASEPSGLAGVYEQYF.

This sequence joins TRBV11-2 and TRBJ2-1; no definite D call. The germline V gene has CDR1 SGHAT and CDR2 FQNNGV. V was pared by 2 bases and J by 3 bases, with 11 bases between. This CDR3 has 15 residues. CDR3 DNA sequence: TGTGCCAGCAGCTTAATGGAAAAGGTCTACAATGAGCAGTTCTTC. Its protein product is CASSLMEKVYNEQFF.

This clone was seen more than once but under ten times. The chain recombines TRBV13 with TRBJ2-6, with D tentatively TRBD1 or TRBD2 (5 bases each). Trimming pared 5 bases from V and 6 bases from J, leaving 14 bases between. The CDR3 contains 15 residues. Germline loops: CDR1 PRHDT, CDR2 FYEKMQ (reference sequence). The CDR3 bases are TGTGCCAGCAGCGGGGCCGGGGCCGTGGCCAACGTCCTGACTTTC. Its translation: CASSGAGAVANVLTF.

This CDR3 is CASSYTGPYEQYF. CDR3 DNA sequence: TGCGCCAGCAGCTATACAGGGCCCTACGAGCAGTACTTC. V and J are TRBV5-1 and TRBJ2-7; TRBD1 might be the D (6 bases). Looked up from germline, CDR1 is SGHRS and CDR2 is YFSETQ. The CDR3 covers 13 residues. V was pared by 3 bases and J by 2 bases, with 9 bases between.

This chain uses TRBV5-6 with TRBJ2-3; tentative D call: TRBD1 (5 bases). Germline V gene data show CDR1 as SGHDT and CDR2 as YYEEEE. The CDR3 runs 14 residues. V was shortened by 0 bases and J by 1 base, with 6 bases between the two germline ends. CDR3 region: CASSLGGRTDTQYF. CDR3 nucleotides: TGTGCCAGCAGCTTGGGGGGCCGCACAGATACGCAGTATTTT.

This clone was counted a single time. The chain is built from TRBV28 and TRBJ1-2, with a weak D call TRBD1 (5 bases). The CDR3 spans 15 residues. Looked up from germline, CDR1 is MDHEN and CDR2 is SYDVKM. V was clipped by 4 bases and J by 4 bases, with 16 bases between them. The CDR3 protein is CASSSPVDNAYGYTF. The CDR3 region has the DNA TGTGCCAGCAGTTCGCCGGTGGACAACGCCTATGGCTACACCTTC.

The chain employs TRBV5-1 and TRBJ2-3; D not resolved. Deletions cut 5 bases from V and 7 bases from J, with 23 bases between. The CDR3 has 16 amino acids. CDR1 and CDR2 from the germline V gene are SGHRS and YFSETQ. CDR3 bases: TGCGCCAGCAGACTGGCAGGCGGCGGCACAGTTTATACGCAGTATTTT. Protein: CASRLAGGGTVYTQYF.

In this sample, this clone turned up once. This chain links TRBV11-2 with TRBJ1-1, with 10 bases that match TRBD1. V was clipped by 4 bases and J by 6 bases; unmatched bases: 8. CDR3 length: 15 amino acids. The germline CDR1 and CDR2 sequences are SGHAT and FQNNGV. CDR3: CASSSRDRGRSEAFF. For the CDR3, the DNA is TGTGCCAGCAGCTCCCGGGACAGGGGACGTTCTGAAGCTTTCTTT.

This clone was observed a single time. V gene TRBV7-9 combines with J gene TRBJ1-1, with 10 bases fitting TRBD1. This CDR3 has 18 amino acids. V was pared by 0 bases and J by 1 base, with 8 bases of the junction left unmatched. The V gene's germline CDR1 is SEHNR and CDR2 FQNEAQ (reference sequence). The CDR3 loop reads CASSLAPGQGWGNTEAFF. In DNA, the CDR3 is TGTGCCAGCAGCTTAGCGCCGGGACAGGGGTGGGGGAACACTGAAGCTTTCTTT.

The chain couples TRBV19 to TRBJ2-7, with D maybe TRBD2 (6 bases). The CDR3 is 15 amino acids. CDR1 LNHDA and CDR2 SQIVND come from the germline V gene (reference sequence). With 5 bases removed from V and 0 bases from J, the gap between germline ends came to 14 bases. The CDR3 sequence is CASSPRDFASYEQYF. CDR3 nucleotides: TGTGCCAGTAGTCCGCGGGACTTCGCCTCCTACGAGCAGTACTTC.

This clone turned up a few times. This chain connects TRBV7-6 to TRBJ2-7; TRBD2 agrees at 7 bases. V shed 5 bases and J 7 bases; nucleotides not matched to a gene: 8. CDR3 length: 13 amino acids. Germline V gene sequence: CDR1 SGHVS, CDR2 FNYEAQ. CDR3 amino acids: CASSLGLGWEQYF. The CDR3 DNA reads as TGTGCCAGCAGCCTAGGACTAGGGTGGGAGCAGTACTTC.

This clone has only one observation. The chain employs TRBV9 and TRBJ2-3; TRBD1 aligns across 9 bases. Trimming cost V 3 bases and J 2 bases; bases outside gene matches: 7. CDR3 length equals 16 residues. In germline, CDR1 is SGDLS, CDR2 YYNGEE. CDR3 in DNA: TGTGCCAGCAGCGCGGGACAGGGCTCCCACACAGATACGCAGTATTTT. Translated, it gives CASSAGQGSHTDTQYF.

The chain couples TRBV7-2 to TRBJ1-1; no clear D gene. This CDR3 is built from 13 residues. Germline loops: CDR1 SGHTA, CDR2 FQGNSA. With 3 bases removed from V and 4 bases from J, the gap between germline ends came to 9 bases. The CDR3 region is CASSFGTPTEAFF. As DNA, the CDR3 is TGTGCCAGCAGCTTTGGTACACCCACTGAAGCTTTCTTT.

This clone occurred a few times. The CDR3 loop reads CASSSGQGMTEAFF. The CDR3 bases are TGTGCCAGCAGCTCCGGACAAGGGATGACTGAAGCTTTCTTT. The genes are TRBV7-9 and TRBJ1-1; possible D gene TRBD1, 5 bases. Germline CDR1 reads SEHNR; CDR2 reads FQNEAQ (reference sequence). This CDR3 has 14 residues. Deletions cut 4 bases from V and 5 bases from J, with 14 bases between.